The 24 T cell receptor beta chains listed next were all sequenced from one sample in a study of cytomegalovirus exposure and HLA in healthy donors. With 60 Vbeta and 13 Jbeta primers, the PCR was carried out. Measured with immunoSEQ multiplex PCR; TCRdb has only the in-frame clones, and not every one. Altogether roughly 120,000 clones are present, around three quarters being singletons, with the ten largest covering roughly 3.5%. Sequencing was performed on PBMCs. These receptors all come from a human donor in good health.

The chain links TRBV2 to TRBJ1-4; the D is unclear. With 0 bases removed from V and 7 bases from J, the gap between germline ends came to 12 bases. The CDR3 has 15 residues. The V gene's germline CDR1 is SNHLY and CDR2 FYNNEI. CDR3: CASSEALGGSEKLFF. The CDR3 DNA is TGTGCCAGCAGTGAAGCGCTCGGAGGTAGTGAAAAACTGTTTTTT.

The chain links TRBV5-3 to TRBJ2-4; 8 bases are a match to TRBD1. TRBV5-3 is an open reading frame, and its role is uncertain. Trimming at V came to 4 bases and at J to 0 bases, leaving 12 bases not matched to a gene. This CDR3 is built from 18 residues. This CDR3 reads CARSTRGLFTLAKNIQYF. In nucleotides, the CDR3 is TGTGCCAGAAGCACCAGGGGGCTATTTACTTTAGCCAAAAACATTCAGTACTTC.

The chain links TRBV19 to TRBJ1-1; weak D call: TRBD1 (6 bases). This CDR3 spans 14 amino acids. Germline lookup yields CDR1 LNHDA and CDR2 SQIVND (reference sequence). Trimming removed 11 bases from V and 0 bases from J, with 16 bases in between. As DNA, the CDR3 is TGTGCCTCCGGTAGAGGACAGATGAACACTGAAGCTTTCTTT. It encodes CASGRGQMNTEAFF.

The rearrangement links TRBV27 to TRBJ1-1; 7 nucleotides line up with TRBD1. With 5 bases clipped from V and 1 base from J, the junction kept 7 bases outside the gene matches. The CDR3 extends over 15 amino acids. The germline CDR1 and CDR2 sequences are MNHEY and SMNVEV (reference sequence). CDR3 protein: CASSKQGWGNTEAFF. The CDR3 bases are TGTGCCAGCAGTAAACAGGGGTGGGGGAACACTGAAGCTTTCTTT.

The chain couples TRBV7-2 to TRBJ1-2; a weak D match, TRBD1 (5 bases). CDR3 length equals 16 residues. Per germline, CDR1 SGHTA and CDR2 FQGNSA. V was pared by 1 base and J by 1 base, with 13 bases between. The CDR3 coding sequence is TGTGCCAGCAGCTTAGGGGGCGGGGGGGTTAACTATGGCTACACCTTC. Its protein is CASSLGGGGVNYGYTF.

The chain couples TRBV11-3 to TRBJ2-2; 10 bases fit TRBD1. Germline assignment: CDR1 SGHNT and CDR2 YENEEA. Trimming cost V 2 bases and J 3 bases; bases outside gene matches: 3. The CDR3 contains 16 residues. The CDR3 coding sequence is TGTGCCAGCAGCTTAAGGGACAGGGGAGACACCGGGGAGCTGTTTTTT. Translated: CASSLRDRGDTGELFF.

This chain links TRBV7-9 with TRBJ1-1; 8 nucleotides align to TRBD1. Per germline, CDR1 SEHNR and CDR2 FQNEAQ (reference sequence). With 1 base clipped from V and 7 bases from J, the junction kept 2 bases outside the gene matches. The CDR3 extends over 13 amino acids. The CDR3 DNA sequence: TGTGCCAGCAGCTTAGGCGGACAGGGTGAAGCTTTCTTT. Amino acids: CASSLGGQGEAFF.

In DNA, the CDR3 is TGTGCCACCAGCAGAGATTCCGTCCGGGTTGCAACTAATGAAAAACTGTTTTTT. Its translation is CATSRDSVRVATNEKLFF. The rearrangement uses TRBV15 and TRBJ1-4; D is unresolved. The CDR3 is 18 amino acids. CDR1 LNHNV and CDR2 YYDKDF come from the germline V gene (reference sequence). With 0 bases removed from V and 0 bases from J, the gap between germline ends came to 14 bases. Based on the CDR3 plus reference TRBV15 and TRBJ1-4, the full variable domain is DAMVIQNPRYQVTQFGKPVTLSCSQTLNHNVMYWYQQKSSQAPKLLFHYYDKDFNNEADTPDNFQSRRPNTSFCFLDIRSPGLGDTAMYLCATSRDSVRVATNEKLFFGSGTQLSVL.

The chain employs TRBV27 and TRBJ2-1, with 9 bases that match TRBD2. Germline assignment: CDR1 MNHEY and CDR2 SMNVEV (reference sequence). The CDR3 sequence is 17 residues long. Trimming at V came to 5 bases and at J to 3 bases, leaving 11 bases not matched to a gene. CDR3 sequence (DNA): TGTGCCAGCAGTCCCTTGGCGGCTAGCGGGATCTACAATGAGCAGTTCTTC. Amino acid sequence: CASSPLAASGIYNEQFF.

The chain has TRBV19 and TRBJ2-1, with TRBD2 identical over 10 bases. The V segment lost 6 bases and the J segment 3 bases; nucleotides outside the gene matches: 17. Germline V CDR1 and CDR2: LNHDA, SQIVND (reference sequence). The CDR3 sequence is 19 residues long. The CDR3 here is CASRTGNVAGGHGYNEQFF. In DNA form, the CDR3 reads TGTGCCAGTAGAACGGGGAACGTAGCGGGGGGACACGGCTACAATGAGCAGTTCTTC.

Here the CDR3 reads CASSRSGDSYNEQFF. Here the CDR3 DNA reads TGCGCCAGCAGTCGAAGCGGGGACTCCTACAATGAGCAGTTCTTC. The V gene is TRBV5-1, the J gene TRBJ2-1, with 7 positions matching TRBD2. The CDR3 sequence is 15 residues long. Per the germline V gene, CDR1 is SGHRS and CDR2 is YFSETQ. V lost 5 bases and J lost 0; bases outside the gene matches: 5.

This clone has a handful of counts. J is TRBJ1-2 and V is TRBV7-9; a possible D gene is TRBD1 (5 bases). Germline V gene lookup returns CDR1 SEHNR and CDR2 FQNEAQ (reference sequence). The CDR3 length is 15 residues. V was cut by 1 base and J by 8 bases, with 17 bases left in between. CDR3 region: CASSLDDGHLGGYTF. As DNA, the CDR3 is TGTGCCAGCAGCTTAGACGACGGACACCTGGGGGGCTACACCTTC.

This chain links TRBV4-2 with TRBJ1-4; possible D gene TRBD1, 5 bases. V was clipped by 0 bases and J by 6 bases, with 11 bases between them. CDR3 length equals 15 residues. The germline CDR1 and CDR2 sequences are LGHNA and YNFKEQ. CDR3 nucleotide sequence: TGTGCCAGCAGCCAAGAGCGACAGAGCCATGAAAAACTGTTTTTT. This sequence encodes CASSQERQSHEKLFF.

This clone has more than one count but fewer than ten. CDR3 bases: TGTGCCAGCAGCGCGAACCTAGACTACGAGCAGTACTTC. Encoded protein: CASSANLDYEQYF. This chain links TRBV7-9 with TRBJ2-7; no clear D. The CDR3 length is 13 residues. Trimming removed 5 bases at V and 3 bases at J, with 11 bases between. Germline CDR1 is SEHNR and CDR2 is FQNEAQ (reference sequence).

This clone was detected only a few times. The same CDR3 arises from other DNA sequences in this sample as well. The J gene is TRBJ1-2, the V gene TRBV5-1; D ambiguous. V lost 2 bases and J lost 4, with 12 bases in between. CDR3 size: 14 residues. Germline assignment: CDR1 SGHRS and CDR2 YFSETQ. The CDR3 nucleotides are TGCGCCAGCAGCTTCGCGGTACCCGGCTATGGCTACACCTTC. Residues: CASSFAVPGYGYTF.

This clone was observed a handful of times. The rearrangement links TRBV6-5 to TRBJ1-2; the match to TRBD1 covers 7 bases. After removal of 6 bases from V and 0 bases from J, the junction contained 7 bases not matched to a gene. This CDR3 is 15 amino acids long. Germline V CDR1 and CDR2: MNHEY, SVGAGI. The CDR3 sequence: CASSFRTGSNYGYTF. CDR3 sequence (DNA): TGTGCCAGCAGCTTCCGGACAGGCTCTAACTATGGCTACACCTTC.

This chain connects TRBV11-3 to TRBJ2-5, with 8 nucleotides matching TRBD1. The CDR3 spans 14 residues. The germline V gene has CDR1 SGHNT and CDR2 YENEEA. With V trimmed by 4 bases and J by 4 bases, 5 bases remained unmatched. In nucleotides, the CDR3 is TGTGCCAGCAGCTCACTTGACAGGGGAGAGACCCAGTACTTC. Residues: CASSSLDRGETQYF.

This clone was observed once. V and J are TRBV19 and TRBJ2-5; TRBD1 matches at 8 bases. Unmatched junction bases numbered 8, after V lost 1 base and J lost 4 bases. The length of the CDR3 is 16 residues. From germline, CDR1 is LNHDA and CDR2 SQIVND (reference sequence). The DNA of the CDR3 is TGTGCCAGTAGTATAGTAGCGACAGGGGCCGCAGAGACCCAGTACTTC. Protein product: CASSIVATGAAETQYF.

This clone was counted only a few times. The rearrangement uses TRBV28 and TRBJ1-3, with a tentative D call TRBD1 (6 bases). Trimming left V 7 bases short and J 2 bases short, with 12 bases between. This CDR3 has 14 residues. Looked up from germline, CDR1 is MDHEN and CDR2 is SYDVKM. The CDR3 region is CASTDSRTGNTIYF. DNA of the CDR3: TGTGCCAGCACGGACAGTAGGACTGGAAACACCATATATTTT.

This rearrangement joins TRBV6-6 to TRBJ2-2; 8 positions match TRBD1. This CDR3 contains 15 residues. The V segment lost 6 bases and the J segment 2 bases; nucleotides outside the gene matches: 5. Germline values: CDR1 MNHNY, CDR2 SVGAGI (reference sequence). CDR3 amino acids: CASRPGQGNTGELFF. The DNA of the CDR3 is TGTGCCAGCAGACCTGGACAGGGCAACACCGGGGAGCTGTTTTTT.

The chain recombines TRBV5-6 with TRBJ1-3, with D maybe TRBD1 (5 bases). Between the trimmed V and J ends, which lost 4 bases and 0 bases, there was a span of 17 bases. The germline gives CDR1 SGHDT, CDR2 YYEEEE. This CDR3 has 17 amino acids. The CDR3 nucleotides are TGTGCCAGCAGCCTAGGACCGGGACTGGACTCTGGAAACACCATATATTTT. This translates into CASSLGPGLDSGNTIYF.

The rearrangement uses TRBV27 and TRBJ2-7; tentative D call: TRBD2 (6 bases). Trimming cost V 2 bases and J 6 bases, with 11 bases left between them. Germline V gene lookup returns CDR1 MNHEY and CDR2 SMNVEV (reference sequence). The CDR3 spans 13 residues. The CDR3 spells CASSLILGGEQYF. Written as DNA, the CDR3 is TGTGCCAGCAGTTTAATCCTGGGAGGCGAGCAGTACTTC.

The J gene is TRBJ2-3, the V gene TRBV25-1; D is perhaps TRBD2 (5 bases). V dropped 5 bases and J dropped 6 bases, with 15 bases sitting between them. The CDR3 is 14 amino acids. Germline CDR1 and CDR2: MGHDK and SYGVNS. The CDR3 DNA reads as TGTGCCAGCAGTACCCCTGGAGGTGCGGATACGCAGTATTTT. This sequence encodes CASSTPGGADTQYF.

This sequence joins TRBV28 and TRBJ1-1; no definite D call. Trimming shortened V by 6 bases and J by 3 bases, and 5 bases separated the two germline ends. The CDR3 consists of 11 residues. Per germline, CDR1 MDHEN and CDR2 SYDVKM. The CDR3 region is CASSYYTEAFF. The CDR3 nucleotides are TGTGCCAGCAGCTACTACACTGAAGCTTTCTTT.